This passage covers 21 T cell receptor beta chains from one sample sequenced in a study of T cells after yellow fever vaccination. TCRdb analysed the 5' RACE reads with MiXCR anew, one entry per CDR3 protein. The sample consists of fewer than 500,000 distinct CDR3 sequences, around a sixth of them appearing once. Sequences were derived from PBMCs, sampled before the yellow fever booster vaccination. The receptor set was obtained from a man in his late teens or twenties who received the YFV17D yellow fever vaccine.

For the CDR3, the DNA is TGCGCCAGCAGCGGCCAGGCTAATGGCTACACCTTC. Amino acid sequence: CASSGQANGYTF. The chain joins TRBV5-1 to TRBJ1-2; unclear D gene. This CDR3 spans 12 amino acids. Trimming took off 4 bases at V and 6 bases at J, with 10 bases between the two ends. CDR1 is SGHRS, CDR2 YFSETQ, per germline.

The chain couples TRBV4-3 to TRBJ2-3, with unresolved D. This CDR3 contains 12 residues. Per germline, CDR1 LGHNA and CDR2 YSLEER. With 3 bases removed from V and 2 bases from J, the gap between germline ends came to 3 bases. For the CDR3, the DNA is TGCGCCAGCAGCCACCACACAGATACGCAGTATTTT. Encoded protein: CASSHHTDTQYF.

The rearrangement joins TRBV9 to TRBJ2-2; 12 positions agree with TRBD2. The CDR3 loop spans 16 amino acids. CDR1 is SGDLS, CDR2 YYNGEE, per germline. V lost 3 bases, J lost 1 base, and 1 base stayed unmatched. In DNA, the CDR3 is TGTGCCAGCAGCGGACTAGCGGGGGAGAACACCGGGGAGCTGTTTTTT. Residues: CASSGLAGENTGELFF.

In this sample, this clonotype turned up a few times. The chain employs TRBV11-2 and TRBJ2-7; the D gene is possibly TRBD2 (5 bases). This CDR3 comprises 13 residues. Germline V gives CDR1 SGHAT, CDR2 FQNNGV. V was pared by 4 bases and J by 2 bases, with 9 bases between. The CDR3 loop reads CASSSTRTYEQYF. The CDR3 DNA reads as TGTGCCAGCAGCTCAACTAGAACCTACGAGCAGTACTTC.

V gene TRBV5-1 combines with J gene TRBJ2-3; 14 bases agree with TRBD2. Looked up from germline, CDR1 is SGHRS and CDR2 is YFSETQ. This CDR3 has 17 amino acids. Trimming at V came to 1 base and at J to 4 bases, leaving 5 bases not matched to a gene. The CDR3: CASSLLGLAGVADTQYF. The CDR3 bases are TGCGCCAGCAGCTTGTTGGGACTAGCGGGGGTCGCAGATACGCAGTATTTT.

In its sample, this clonotype was seen a few times. The chain couples TRBV24-1 to TRBJ2-3, with 7 positions matching TRBD1. Germline trimming cut 7 bases from V and 3 bases from J; bases unmatched to any gene: 6. Germline-derived CDR1 and CDR2 are KGHDR and SFDVKD. CDR3 length equals 14 residues. CDR3 nucleotides: TGTGCCACCAGCGAGGGACAGCTAACAGATACGCAGTATTTT. Translated, it gives CATSEGQLTDTQYF.

This clonotype came up a few times. This sequence joins TRBV18 and TRBJ1-6; possibly TRBD1 for D (6 bases). Germline loops: CDR1 KGHSH, CDR2 LQKENI. The CDR3 loop spans 13 amino acids. The V end lost 8 bases, the J end lost 8 bases, and 13 bases lay between the germline ends. The chain's CDR3 is CASGTNRDSPLHF. CDR3 coding DNA: TGTGCCAGCGGAACAAACAGGGATTCACCCCTCCACTTT.

At least ten counts were recorded for this clonotype. This chain joins TRBV24-1 and TRBJ2-3; the D call may be TRBD1 or TRBD2 (6 bases each). CDR1 and CDR2 (germline): KGHDR, SFDVKD. V was shortened by 9 bases and J by 2 bases, with 8 bases between the two germline ends. The length of the CDR3 is 12 residues. The CDR3 DNA follows: TGTGCCACCGGGGGGCTCACAGATACGCAGTATTTT. It encodes CATGGLTDTQYF.

There are many counts of this clonotype. This sequence joins TRBV3-1 and TRBJ2-3, with 7 bases lining up with TRBD2. This CDR3 has 13 residues. The germline V gene has CDR1 LGHDT and CDR2 YNNKEL (reference sequence). The J segment lost 3 bases and the V segment lost 3 bases, leaving 0 bases of the junction unmatched. The CDR3 DNA follows: TGTGCCAGCAGCCAGCGGGGGACAGATACGCAGTATTTT. Translation gives CASSQRGTDTQYF.

The CDR3 loop reads CSVETGVEGTDTQYF. The CDR3 region has the DNA TGCAGCGTTGAGACAGGGGTTGAGGGGACAGATACGCAGTATTTT. The chain links TRBV29-1 to TRBJ2-3; the match to TRBD1 covers 8 bases. The CDR3 has 15 amino acids. The trim removed 3 bases at V and 3 bases at J, leaving 8 bases unmatched. CDR1 is SQVTM and CDR2 is ANQGSEA in the germline V gene.

CDR3 nucleotide sequence: TGTGCCAGCAGACGAGCTGCCTCTGGAAACACCATATATTTT. Translated: CASRRAASGNTIYF. The genes are TRBV12-3 or TRBV12-4 and TRBJ1-3; D is uncertain. V lost 6 bases to trimming and J lost 0 bases, with 9 bases between them. The CDR3 is made up of 14 amino acids.

For this clonotype: Since a much larger clone is just one base distant, this may be a read error. V is TRBV6-4 and J is TRBJ2-1; 14 bases are shared with TRBD2. The V gene end was trimmed by 0 bases and the J gene end by 9 bases; junction bases not matched to a gene: 1. In germline, CDR1 is MRHNA, CDR2 SNTAGT. This CDR3 is built from 15 residues. The CDR3 DNA reads TGTGCCAGCAGTGACTCGACTAGCGGGGGGGCTGAGCAGTTCTTC. Amino acids: CASSDSTSGGAEQFF.

J is TRBJ2-7 and V is TRBV6-5; 9 bases are a match to TRBD1. This CDR3 region has 15 residues. The germline CDR1 and CDR2 sequences are MNHEY and SVGAGI. V was pared by 5 bases and J by 5 bases, with 10 bases of the junction left unmatched. CDR3 coding DNA: TGTGCCAGCAGTCCCGGGACAGGGTTCACCCACGAGCAGTACTTC. This translates into CASSPGTGFTHEQYF.

The V call is TRBV6-1, the J call TRBJ2-7; 7 nucleotides agree with TRBD1. CDR1 is MNHNS, CDR2 SASEGT, per germline. V lost 5 bases, J lost 5 bases, and 9 bases stayed unmatched. This CDR3 region has 14 residues. Written as DNA, the CDR3 is TGTGCCAGCAGTCCGGAGACAGGGCCGGACGAGCAGTACTTC. Amino acid sequence: CASSPETGPDEQYF.

This clonotype was detected only a few times. The V and J genes are TRBV6-6 and TRBJ2-6; tentatively, D is TRBD2 (5 bases). This CDR3 has 14 residues. V was pared by 8 bases and J by 6 bases, with 14 bases between. The germline V gene has CDR1 MNHNY and CDR2 SVGAGI (reference sequence). CDR3 region: CASFPGMLANVLTF. CDR3 DNA: TGTGCCAGCTTCCCGGGGATGTTGGCCAACGTCCTGACTTTC.

The genes are TRBV10-3 and TRBJ2-4, with no clear D. V was shortened by 2 bases and J by 0 bases, with 11 bases between the two germline ends. The germline V gene encodes CDR1 ENHRY and CDR2 SYGVKD. The CDR3 spans 16 residues. The DNA of the CDR3 is TGTGCCATCAGTGAGGTTGTTTTAGGAGCCAAAAACATTCAGTACTTC. Translation: CAISEVVLGAKNIQYF.

The CDR3 nucleotides are TGTGCCAGCAGTTTGGCAGGGGTAGGCTACACCTTC. This translates into CASSLAGVGYTF. The chain has TRBV28 and TRBJ1-2; possible D gene TRBD1, 6 bases. The germline gives CDR1 MDHEN, CDR2 SYDVKM. The V end was cut by 3 bases, the J end by 8 bases, with 10 bases between. The CDR3 consists of 12 residues.

This clonotype was recorded a few times. The chain has TRBV29-1 and TRBJ2-5; D possibly corresponds to TRBD2 (6 bases). CDR1 is SQVTM, CDR2 ANQGSEA, per germline. The CDR3 runs 13 residues. The V end was cut by 4 bases, the J end by 2 bases, with 11 bases between. The CDR3 DNA reads TGCAGCGTTGCGGGGGTCGGACAAGAGACCCAGTACTTC. It specifies CSVAGVGQETQYF.

This clonotype was counted between two and nine times. The gene calls are TRBV20-1 and TRBJ2-3; tentative D call: TRBD1 (5 bases). Germline lookup yields CDR1 DFQATT and CDR2 SNEGSKA (reference sequence). The CDR3 loop spans 15 amino acids. Trimming pared 2 bases from V and 1 base from J, leaving 13 bases between. The CDR3 nucleotides read TGCAGTGCTAGAACGCCAGGGTTAGGCACAGATACGCAGTATTTT. Translating it yields CSARTPGLGTDTQYF.

V is TRBV7-2 and J is TRBJ2-5, with TRBD2 matching over 9 bases. There are 15 residues in the CDR3. Per the germline V gene, CDR1 is SGHTA and CDR2 is FQGNSA. V gave up 5 bases and J gave up 5 bases; unmatched junction bases: 9. The CDR3 nucleotides are TGTGCCAGCAGCCGTAGCGGGGGCCCAGGGGAGACCCAGTACTTC. Translated: CASSRSGGPGETQYF.

The V and J genes are TRBV27 and TRBJ1-3; tentative D call: TRBD1 (5 bases). CDR1 MNHEY and CDR2 SMNVEV come from the germline V gene (reference sequence). Between the trimmed V and J ends, which lost 6 bases and 0 bases, there was a span of 12 bases. The CDR3 covers 15 residues. Here the CDR3 reads CASRLGGNSGNTIYF. The CDR3 DNA sequence: TGTGCCAGCAGACTGGGGGGGAACTCTGGAAACACCATATATTTT.